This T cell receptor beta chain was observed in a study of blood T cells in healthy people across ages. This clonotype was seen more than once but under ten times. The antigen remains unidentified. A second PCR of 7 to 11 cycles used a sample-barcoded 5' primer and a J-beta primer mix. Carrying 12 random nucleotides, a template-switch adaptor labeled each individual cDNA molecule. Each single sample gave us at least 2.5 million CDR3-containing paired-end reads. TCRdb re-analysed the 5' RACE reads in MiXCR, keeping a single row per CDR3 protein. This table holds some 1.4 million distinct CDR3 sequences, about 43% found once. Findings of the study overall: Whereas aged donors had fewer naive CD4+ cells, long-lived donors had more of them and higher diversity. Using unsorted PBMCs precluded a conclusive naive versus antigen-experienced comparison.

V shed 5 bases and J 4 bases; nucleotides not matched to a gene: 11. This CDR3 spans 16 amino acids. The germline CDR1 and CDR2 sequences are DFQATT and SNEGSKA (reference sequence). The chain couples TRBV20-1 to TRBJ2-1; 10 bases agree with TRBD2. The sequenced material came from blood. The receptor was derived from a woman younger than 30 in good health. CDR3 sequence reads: CSAPSVGLADYNEQFF. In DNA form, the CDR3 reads TGCAGTGCTCCCTCGGTCGGACTAGCGGATTACAATGAGCAGTTCTTC.